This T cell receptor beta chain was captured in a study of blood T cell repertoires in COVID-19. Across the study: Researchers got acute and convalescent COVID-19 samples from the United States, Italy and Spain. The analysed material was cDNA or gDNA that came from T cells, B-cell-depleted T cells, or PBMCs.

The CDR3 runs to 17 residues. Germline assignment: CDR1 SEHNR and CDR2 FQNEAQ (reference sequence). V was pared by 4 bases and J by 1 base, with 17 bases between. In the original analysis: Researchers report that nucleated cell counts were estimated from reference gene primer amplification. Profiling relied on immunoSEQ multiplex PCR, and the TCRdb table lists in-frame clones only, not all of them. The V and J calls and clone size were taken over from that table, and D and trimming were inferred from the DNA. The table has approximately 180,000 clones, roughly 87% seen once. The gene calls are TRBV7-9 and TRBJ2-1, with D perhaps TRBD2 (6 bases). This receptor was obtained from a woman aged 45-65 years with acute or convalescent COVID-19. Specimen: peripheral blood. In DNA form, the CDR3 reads TGTGCCAGCAGCTCCTATACGACTAGAGGTTCCTACAATGAGCAGTTCTTC. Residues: CASSSYTTRGSYNEQFF.